A single sample gave rise to the 32 T cell receptor beta chains below, sequenced in a study of T cells in Graves' hyperthyroidism and ophthalmopathy. Researchers amplified the TCR beta CDR3 regions from RNA transcripts. HTBI primers drove first-round RT-PCR of the TCR CDR3. TCRdb called the multiplex PCR reads again in MiXCR, with one record for every CDR3 protein. Among around 560,000 distinct CDR3 sequences listed, approximately 15% were seen once. Specimen: blood. These receptors originate from a woman aged 18-35 years with Graves' hyperthyroidism.

This chain uses TRBV10-3 with TRBJ1-1, with D possibly TRBD1 on 5 matching bases. This CDR3 is 14 amino acids long. Germline V gene sequence: CDR1 ENHRY, CDR2 SYGVKD. Trimming took off 6 bases at V and 4 bases at J, with 15 bases between the two ends. CDR3 coding DNA: TGTGCCATCAGCGTTAGGGACTCGGGCACTGAAGCTTTCTTT. Protein sequence: CAISVRDSGTEAFF.

The chain uses TRBV12-3 or TRBV12-4 and TRBJ2-1; no reliable D call. Trimming took off 6 bases at V and 7 bases at J, with 10 bases between the two ends. The CDR3 runs 12 residues. Here the CDR3 reads CASSPTLNEQFF. The CDR3 DNA reads TGTGCCAGCAGCCCCACCCTGAATGAGCAGTTCTTC.

The rearrangement joins TRBV6-1 to TRBJ2-7; 7 nucleotides line up with TRBD1. The junction had 6 bases not matched to a gene; V was cut back by 3 bases and J by 4 bases. The germline V gene has CDR1 MNHNS and CDR2 SASEGT. The CDR3 runs 14 residues. CDR3: CASSERQGTYEQYF. Written as DNA, the CDR3 is TGTGCCAGCAGTGAGAGACAGGGTACATACGAGCAGTACTTC.

Concerning this clonotype itself: A read error may be the cause here, since a much bigger clone is one base away. V usage is TRBV20-1 and J usage is TRBJ2-7, with D possibly being TRBD2 (5 bases). The germline gives CDR1 DFQATT, CDR2 SNEGSKA (reference sequence). Between the trimmed V and J ends, which lost 5 bases and 7 bases, there was a span of 18 bases. This CDR3 is built from 13 residues. CDR3 protein: CSALSADVGEQYF. CDR3 bases: TGCAGTGCTCTTAGCGCGGACGTGGGAGAGCAGTACTTC.

This clonotype was counted only a few times. The chain links TRBV12-3 or TRBV12-4 to TRBJ2-7, with D perhaps matching TRBD1 or TRBD2 (5 bases each). The CDR3 runs 14 residues. The V end lost 5 bases, the J end lost 4 bases, and 15 bases lay between the germline ends. CDR3 bases: TGTGCCAGCAGTCCGGGACGGTCACTATACGAGCAGTACTTC. The encoded protein is CASSPGRSLYEQYF.

This clonotype came up many times. This rearrangement joins TRBV20-1 to TRBJ1-5; D is undetermined. V dropped 2 bases and J dropped 1 base, with 9 bases sitting between them. Germline V lookup: CDR1 DFQATT, CDR2 SNEGSKA (reference sequence). The CDR3 is 14 residues long. Here the CDR3 reads CSARLGSSNQPQHF. The CDR3 bases are TGCAGTGCTAGACTTGGCAGCAGCAATCAGCCCCAGCATTTT.

This clonotype occurred many times. The V call is TRBV29-1, the J call TRBJ2-7, with D possibly TRBD1 on 6 matching bases. This CDR3 is 13 amino acids long. V was shortened by 3 bases and J by 5 bases, with 14 bases between the two germline ends. Germline CDR1 reads SQVTM; CDR2 reads ANQGSEA. The CDR3 DNA reads TGCAGCGTTGATCCCCCAGGGGCGGACGAGCAGTACTTC. The encoded protein is CSVDPPGADEQYF.

Concerning this clonotype itself: A read error may produce the germline difference seen at one junction end. The chain links TRBV18 to TRBJ1-1; no firm D call. CDR3 size: 13 residues. CDR1 and CDR2 from the germline V gene are KGHSH and LQKENI. CDR3: CASSAKMNTEVFF. CDR3 DNA: TGTGCCAGCTCAGCCAAAATGAACACTGAAGTTTTCTTT.

The gene calls are TRBV7-9 and TRBJ2-3; D uncertain. V shed 2 bases and J shed 2 bases, with 8 bases lying between them. The CDR3 spans 14 residues. CDR1 is SEHNR, CDR2 FQNEAQ, per germline (reference sequence). CDR3 region: CASSLSTVTDTQYF. The CDR3 DNA is TGTGCCAGCAGCTTATCCACTGTCACAGATACGCAGTATTTT.

The V call is TRBV19, the J call TRBJ1-5, with D unresolved. Trimming pared 3 bases from V and 0 bases from J, leaving 21 bases between. The CDR3 extends over 19 amino acids. Germline CDR1 LNHDA, CDR2 SQIVND (reference sequence). DNA of the CDR3: TGTGCCAGTAGTATGCAGGCAGGACCTTTGAGATATAGCAATCAGCCCCAGCATTTT. Its translation is CASSMQAGPLRYSNQPQHF.

This clonotype was counted between two and nine times. The chain employs TRBV10-3 and TRBJ1-1, with 8 bases that match TRBD1. J gave up 4 bases and V 7 bases, and 5 bases lay outside the gene matches. The CDR3 covers 13 residues. Germline V gene lookup returns CDR1 ENHRY and CDR2 SYGVKD. The CDR3 DNA follows: TGTGCCATCAAGGGACAGGAAGGCACTGAAGCTTTCTTT. Translation: CAIKGQEGTEAFF.

There are many counts of this clonotype. The chain employs TRBV12-3 or TRBV12-4 and TRBJ1-1, with 7 bases that match TRBD1. The CDR3 sequence is 15 residues long. The junction had 6 bases not matched to a gene; V was cut back by 5 bases and J by 0 bases. CDR3 amino acids: CASSRDSLMNTEAFF. CDR3 sequence (DNA): TGTGCCAGCAGTCGGGACAGCCTTATGAACACTGAAGCTTTCTTT.

This clonotype appeared a single time. The chain links TRBV29-1 to TRBJ1-2; D might be TRBD1 (5 bases). The length of the CDR3 is 12 residues. Germline CDR1 and CDR2: SQVTM and ANQGSEA. Trimming cost V 5 bases and J 8 bases, with 15 bases left between them. The CDR3 DNA reads as TGCAGCGTTCGTGGGGCACAAATCGGCTACACCTTC. It is translated as CSVRGAQIGYTF.

This clonotype came up a few times. V usage is TRBV19 and J usage is TRBJ2-3; perhaps TRBD2 as D (5 bases). Germline CDR1 and CDR2: LNHDA and SQIVND (reference sequence). V was pared by 7 bases and J by 0 bases, with 17 bases between. The CDR3 length is 16 residues. CDR3 protein: CASNPAPQRSTDTQYF. As DNA, the CDR3 is TGTGCCAGTAACCCCGCTCCCCAGCGGAGCACAGATACGCAGTATTTT.

The chain couples TRBV4-2 to TRBJ2-1; 11 nucleotides align to TRBD2. V lost 4 bases to trimming and J lost 8 bases; unmatched junction nucleotides: 7. Germline CDR1 reads LGHNA; CDR2 reads YNFKEQ. This CDR3 is built from 15 residues. The CDR3 sequence is CASSPGLAGGHEQFF. CDR3 sequence (DNA): TGTGCCAGCAGCCCCGGATTAGCGGGAGGGCATGAGCAGTTCTTC.

This clonotype showed up many times. The chain uses TRBV20-1 and TRBJ1-2, with D hard to call. Trimming removed 1 base from V and 8 bases from J, with 14 bases in between. CDR1 and CDR2 from the germline V gene are DFQATT and SNEGSKA (reference sequence). The CDR3 has 13 residues. Here the CDR3 DNA reads TGCAGTGCTAGAGGGGTCCCGGAGTTGGGCTACACCTTC. It specifies CSARGVPELGYTF.

The sample holds many counts of this clonotype. The chain recombines TRBV11-2 with TRBJ1-4; TRBD1 matches at 7 bases. Trimming removed 3 bases from V and 7 bases from J; junction bases left unmatched: 11. From germline, CDR1 is SGHAT and CDR2 FQNNGV. The CDR3 sequence is 16 residues long. DNA of the CDR3: TGTGCCAGCAGCTTGGGCGGACAGGTACTACGTGAAAAACTGTTTTTT. Its protein product is CASSLGGQVLREKLFF.

This clonotype was recorded a few times. This sequence joins TRBV7-6 and TRBJ1-3, with D perhaps matching TRBD1 (5 bases). V dropped 0 bases and J dropped 2 bases, with 8 bases sitting between them. The CDR3 is made up of 15 amino acids. CDR1 is SGHVS and CDR2 is FNYEAQ in the germline V gene. The CDR3 region is CASSLALGAGNTIYF. Written as DNA, the CDR3 is TGTGCCAGCAGCTTAGCGCTGGGGGCTGGAAACACCATATATTTT. Full variable domain (remainder filled in from reference TRBV7-6 and TRBJ1-3): GAGVSQSPRYKVTKRGQDVALRCDPISGHVSLYWYRQALGQGPEFLTYFNYEAQQDKSGLPNDRFSAERPEGSISTLTIQRTEQRDSAMYRCASSLALGAGNTIYFGEGSWLTVV.

The chain combines TRBV25-1 with TRBJ1-1; D gene unclear. With 3 bases removed from V and 4 bases from J, the gap between germline ends came to 6 bases. The germline V gene has CDR1 MGHDK and CDR2 SYGVNS. The CDR3 covers 12 residues. CDR3 in amino acids: CASSDGPTEAFF. CDR3 nucleotide sequence: TGTGCCAGCAGTGACGGTCCCACTGAAGCTTTCTTT. The whole variable domain, filled in from reference TRBV25-1 and TRBJ1-1, reads EADIYQTPRYLVIGTGKKITLECSQTMGHDKMYWYQQDPGMELHLIHYSYGVNSTEKGDLSSESTVSRIRTEHFPLTLESARPSHTSQYLCASSDGPTEAFFGQGTRLTVV.

This clonotype was counted many times. The chain carries TRBV7-2 and TRBJ2-1; D may be TRBD2 (6 bases). The CDR3 runs to 15 residues. Germline lookup yields CDR1 SGHTA and CDR2 FQGNSA. Trimming shortened V by 3 bases and J by 5 bases, and 14 bases separated the two germline ends. The CDR3 bases are TGTGCCAGCAGCTTGGGATCCGGGAGAAACAATGAGCAGTTCTTC. This codes for CASSLGSGRNNEQFF.

In this sample, this clonotype turned up a few times. CDR3 sequence (DNA): TGTGCCAGCAGCCTCCGGGACGTGAACACTGAAGCTTTCTTT. It is translated as CASSLRDVNTEAFF. This chain joins TRBV5-5 and TRBJ1-1; possibly TRBD1 for D (5 bases). The CDR3 spans 14 residues. V lost 4 bases to trimming and J lost 0 bases, with 10 bases between them. Germline CDR1 is SGHKS and CDR2 is YYEKEE (reference sequence).

In its sample, this clonotype was seen once. The gene calls are TRBV28 and TRBJ2-1; 12 nucleotides line up with TRBD2. The CDR3 extends over 16 amino acids. Germline V lookup: CDR1 MDHEN, CDR2 SYDVKM. V shed 6 bases, J shed 0 bases, and the junction held 3 bases outside the gene matches. Here the CDR3 DNA reads TGTGCCAGCAGGCCGGGACTAGCGGGCTCCTACAATGAGCAGTTCTTC. This gives the protein CASRPGLAGSYNEQFF.

The rearrangement links TRBV6-6 to TRBJ2-5; 11 positions match TRBD2. Per germline, CDR1 MNHNY and CDR2 SVGAGI (reference sequence). The V and J ends lost 0 bases and 5 bases, in that order; junction bases with no gene match: 2. This CDR3 is built from 15 residues. The CDR3 DNA sequence: TGTGCCAGCAGTTACTCTAGCGGGAGGGAGGAGACCCAGTACTTC. Encoded protein: CASSYSSGREETQYF.

The J gene is TRBJ1-4, the V gene TRBV20-1; D remains unclear. CDR1 and CDR2 (germline): DFQATT, SNEGSKA (reference sequence). The ends were cut back, 0 bases at V and 4 bases at J, with 12 bases in the middle. The CDR3 contains 15 residues. CDR3: CSARDIGSLNEKLFF. The DNA of the CDR3 is TGCAGTGCTAGAGATATAGGCTCACTTAATGAAAAACTGTTTTTT.

The J gene is TRBJ2-1, the V gene TRBV5-1, with 8 bases fitting TRBD2. Germline CDR1 and CDR2: SGHRS and YFSETQ. The ends lost 2 bases at V and 15 bases at J; junction bases unmatched: 4. This CDR3 spans 11 amino acids. Here the CDR3 reads CASSLAGALFF. CDR3 DNA sequence: TGCGCCAGCAGCTTAGCGGGAGCCCTGTTCTTC.

CDR3 in amino acids: CASSLAQTGPFTYNEQFF. The CDR3, as DNA: TGTGCCAGCTCCCTCGCGCAGACAGGCCCATTCACCTACAATGAGCAGTTCTTC. The V and J genes are TRBV18 and TRBJ2-1, with D possibly matching TRBD1 (6 bases). The CDR3 runs 18 residues. Germline V gene data show CDR1 as KGHSH and CDR2 as LQKENI. V lost 6 bases to trimming and J lost 2 bases, with 23 bases between them. The full variable domain, rest sourced from reference TRBV18 and TRBJ2-1, is NAGVMQNPRHLVRRRGQEARLRCSPMKGHSHVYWYRQLPEEGLKFMVYLQKENIIDESGMPKERFSAEFPKEGPSILRIQQVVRGDSAAYFCASSLAQTGPFTYNEQFFGPGTRLTVL.

The rearrangement links TRBV12-3 or TRBV12-4 to TRBJ2-7; 8 bases map to TRBD1. Trimming removed 5 bases from V and 2 bases from J; junction bases left unmatched: 8. The CDR3 sequence is 15 residues long. The chain's CDR3 is CASSQPGQATYEQYF. The DNA of the CDR3 is TGTGCCAGCAGTCAACCGGGACAGGCAACCTACGAGCAGTACTTC.

This clonotype appeared many times. This chain uses TRBV4-1 with TRBJ2-3; D is undetermined. The V end lost 3 bases, the J end lost 6 bases, and 19 bases lay between the germline ends. Germline CDR1 is MGHRA and CDR2 is YSYEKL. The length of the CDR3 is 16 residues. Here the CDR3 reads CASSQVPRPPGDTQYF. CDR3 in DNA: TGCGCCAGCAGCCAGGTTCCGAGACCCCCTGGGGATACGCAGTATTTT.

There are many counts of this clonotype. This chain joins TRBV20-1 and TRBJ2-1; 8 bases are a match to TRBD2. Trimming took 3 bases from V and 7 from J; bases not matched to a gene: 8. The germline gives CDR1 DFQATT, CDR2 SNEGSKA (reference sequence). The CDR3 is 14 amino acids. In nucleotides, the CDR3 is TGCAGTGCTAGGGCGACTAGCGAGTGGAATGAGCAGTTCTTC. Translating it yields CSARATSEWNEQFF.

The table lists this clonotype with a few counts. This sequence joins TRBV2 and TRBJ2-1; the match to TRBD2 covers 11 bases. Germline CDR1 is SNHLY and CDR2 is FYNNEI. The CDR3 totals 16 residues. J was trimmed by 15 bases and V by 7 bases; bases with no gene match: 20. The CDR3 protein is CASTTSTSGMVRWPFF. CDR3 nucleotide sequence: TGTGCCAGCACAACCTCGACTAGCGGGATGGTCCGGTGGCCGTTCTTC.

V usage is TRBV20-1 and J usage is TRBJ2-1, with 8 bases identical to TRBD2. This CDR3 has 14 amino acids. From germline, CDR1 is DFQATT and CDR2 SNEGSKA (reference sequence). Losses at the gene ends were 2 bases for V and 4 bases for J; bases not matched to a gene: 4. The chain's CDR3 is CSARSTSGYNEQFF. The CDR3 coding sequence is TGCAGTGCTAGAAGCACTAGCGGTTACAATGAGCAGTTCTTC.

V gene TRBV6-2 or TRBV6-3 combines with J gene TRBJ2-7; D could derive from TRBD1 or TRBD2 (6 bases each). The V end lost 8 bases, the J end lost 2 bases, and 13 bases lay between the germline ends. This CDR3 is built from 13 residues. The germline V gene has CDR1 MNHEY and CDR2 SVGEGT. Here the CDR3 reads CASRSGGPYEQYF. The CDR3 DNA follows: TGTGCCAGCCGAAGTGGGGGGCCCTACGAGCAGTACTTC.